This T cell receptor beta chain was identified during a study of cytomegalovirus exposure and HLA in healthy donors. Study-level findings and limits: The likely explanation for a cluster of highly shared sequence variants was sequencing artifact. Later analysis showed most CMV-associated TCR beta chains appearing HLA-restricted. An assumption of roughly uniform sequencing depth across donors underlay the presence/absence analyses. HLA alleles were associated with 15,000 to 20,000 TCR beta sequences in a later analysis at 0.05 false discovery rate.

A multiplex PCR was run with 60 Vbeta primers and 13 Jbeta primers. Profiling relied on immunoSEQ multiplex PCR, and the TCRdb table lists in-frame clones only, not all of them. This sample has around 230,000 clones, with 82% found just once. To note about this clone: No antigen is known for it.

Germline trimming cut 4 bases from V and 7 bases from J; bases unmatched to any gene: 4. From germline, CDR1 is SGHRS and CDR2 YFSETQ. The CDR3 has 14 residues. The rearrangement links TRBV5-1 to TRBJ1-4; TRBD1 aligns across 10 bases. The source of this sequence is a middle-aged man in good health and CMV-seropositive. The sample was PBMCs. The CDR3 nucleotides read TGCGCCAGCAGCCCAGGGACAGGGGTTGAAAAACTGTTTTTT. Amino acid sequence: CASSPGTGVEKLFF.